These 8 T cell receptor beta chains originate from one sample sequenced in a study of cytomegalovirus exposure and HLA in healthy donors. 13 Jbeta primers and 60 Vbeta primers were used for the PCR. Sequenced by immunoSEQ multiplex PCR; TCRdb stores in-frame clones only, minus some. The table has roughly 120,000 clones, 70% to 80% seen once. The specimen was PBMCs. These receptor sequences come from a woman between 18 and 29 years old in good health and CMV-seropositive.

This clone was recorded a few times. The V call is TRBV27, the J call TRBJ1-1, with unresolved D. Germline V gives CDR1 MNHEY, CDR2 SMNVEV (reference sequence). V was cut by 0 bases and J by 3 bases, with 5 bases left in between. The CDR3 consists of 13 residues. The CDR3 DNA reads as TGTGCCAGCAGTTTATCGGGCGACACTGAAGCTTTCTTT. Residues: CASSLSGDTEAFF.

The gene calls are TRBV18 and TRBJ1-2, with D possibly being TRBD1 (5 bases). Germline V CDR1 and CDR2: KGHSH, LQKENI. The CDR3 contains 15 residues. V lost 4 bases and J lost 1, with 13 bases in between. CDR3 region: CASSLETDDNYGYTF. Here the CDR3 DNA reads TGTGCCAGCTCACTCGAGACAGATGATAACTATGGCTACACCTTC.

J is TRBJ2-7 and V is TRBV7-6; tentative D call: TRBD1 (5 bases). Per germline, CDR1 SGHVS and CDR2 FNYEAQ. The CDR3 is made up of 15 amino acids. Trimming shortened V by 3 bases and J by 2 bases, and 14 bases separated the two germline ends. The CDR3 DNA reads TGTGCCAGCAGCTTTGAGCAGGGTGGCCCCTACGAGCAGTACTTC. It encodes CASSFEQGGPYEQYF.

This clone occurred a few times. The chain couples TRBV16 to TRBJ1-1; perhaps TRBD1 as D (6 bases). The CDR3 consists of 13 residues. Trimming pared 5 bases from V and 1 base from J, leaving 8 bases between. Germline V gene sequence: CDR1 KGHSY, CDR2 FQNENV. CDR3 DNA sequence: TGTGCCAGCAGCGCGGACAGGAACACTGAAGCTTTCTTT. Translated: CASSADRNTEAFF.

J is TRBJ2-7 and V is TRBV2; D may be TRBD1 (5 bases). Germline V lookup: CDR1 SNHLY, CDR2 FYNNEI. This CDR3 is 14 amino acids long. Trimming cost V 7 bases and J 2 bases, with 15 bases left between them. The CDR3 nucleotides read TGTGCCAGCACCGATTATCTAGGGGCCTACGAGCAGTACTTC. Its protein is CASTDYLGAYEQYF.

The chain carries TRBV9 and TRBJ2-3, with TRBD1 identical over 12 bases. This CDR3 has 18 amino acids. The V gene end was trimmed by 0 bases and the J gene end by 4 bases; junction bases not matched to a gene: 9. Germline assignment: CDR1 SGDLS and CDR2 YYNGEE. As DNA, the CDR3 is TGTGCCAGCAGCGTAGCCCCCGGGACAGGGGGCGGAGCAGATACGCAGTATTTT. Amino acid sequence: CASSVAPGTGGGADTQYF. Combining the CDR3 with reference TRBV9 and TRBJ2-3 gives the whole variable domain DSGVTQTPKHLITATGQRVTLRCSPRSGDLSVYWYQQSLDQGLQFLIQYYNGEERAKGNILERFSAQQFPDLHSELNLSSLELGDSALYFCASSVAPGTGGGADTQYFGPGTRLTVL.

This chain joins TRBV5-8 and TRBJ2-5; 8 bases agree with TRBD2. Germline loops: CDR1 SGHTS, CDR2 YDEGEE. Germline trimming cut 1 base from V and 7 bases from J; bases unmatched to any gene: 9. There are 15 residues in the CDR3. DNA of the CDR3: TGTGCCAGCAGCTTGAGGTTAGCGGGGCCCGGGACCCAGTACTTC. Protein: CASSLRLAGPGTQYF.

The CDR3 nucleotides are TGTGCCAGCAGTCTCCGGGAGGGGGCAGTGGGGTACGAGCAGTACTTC. As protein: CASSLREGAVGYEQYF. The chain is built from TRBV27 and TRBJ2-7; a weak D match, TRBD2 (8 bases). The germline V gene has CDR1 MNHEY and CDR2 SMNVEV (reference sequence). Deletions cut 5 bases from V and 4 bases from J, with 21 bases between. The CDR3 runs 16 residues.